This T cell receptor beta chain was captured by sequencing in a study of CD8+ T cells in alopecia areata (dated 2018 in TCRdb). Context from the whole study: The treated patients, all with moderate-to-severe alopecia areata, were enrolled in an open-label pilot trial of oral tofacitinib given at 5 to 10 mg twice daily. Patients received tofacitinib for 6 to 18 months and were then followed off drug for 6 months to check for delayed response and recurrence. The study used high-throughput TCRbeta sequencing to examine T cell clonal expansion in alopecia areata, in both the C3H/HeJ mouse model and human patients. Human TCRbeta sequencing covered scalp tissue and sorted CD4+ and CD8+ peripheral blood T cells from patchy and totalis/universalis alopecia areata patients and healthy controls. Tofacitinib-treated patients had biopsies at baseline and at 4 and 24 weeks of treatment, with a later scalp biopsy in several patients. Scalp clonality was compared among normal scalp (n=4), patchy alopecia areata scalp (n=8), and alopecia totalis/universalis scalp (n=8). RNA came from the PAXgene miRNA kit for fixed scalp, the miRNeasy kit for PBMCs, and the RNeasy kit for mouse skin. TCRbeta CDR3 regions were amplified by immunoSEQ multiplex PCR with 35 Vbeta forward and 13 Jbeta reverse primers. The paper as a whole reports these results and caveats: Resident alphabeta T cells in normal human skin are also sequenced, complicating scalp TCR repertoire analysis, unlike mouse skin dominated by gammadelta T cells. Compared with normal scalp, lesional scalp, particularly in alopecia totalis/universalis, had higher clonality and more expanded CD8+ clones, which suggests antigenic drive. Compared with mice, TCR sequences shared between patients were less clear, possibly partly because of HLA diversity across the patient population.

Cut back by 4 bases and 7 bases, the V and J ends lie 14 bases apart. CDR1 SEHNR and CDR2 FQNEAQ were looked up in the germline V gene (reference sequence). The CDR3 runs 14 residues from the cysteine to the phenylalanine. The sequence is cut down to CDR3 DNA, 42 bases in frame from base 1. Per the publication, the time point label means: baseline before oral tofacitinib. From alopecia areata patients, peripheral blood was collected along with lesional scalp punch biopsies. After PBMCs were isolated by density centrifugation and stained for CD3, CD4 and CD8, a FACSAria was used to sort CD4+ and CD8+ T cells. Library preparation employed the immunoSEQ multiplex PCR assay. RNA was extracted from all samples and reverse transcribed into cDNA as template for TCR sequencing. SuperScript III was used for first-strand cDNA synthesis, primed with a 2:1 mix of oligo-dT and random hexamers. Amplification bias was assessed with a synthetic immune receptor repertoire, and residual bias was removed computationally. As for the authors' bioinformatics: Raw reads were preprocessed for error removal, and CDR3 was defined according to IMGT conventions as running from the conserved cysteine to phenylalanine. To get clonality, Shannon entropy was normalized by log2 of the number of productive unique TCRs and the result was subtracted from 1. Scalp TCRbeta sequences were cross-referenced with sorted blood CD4 and CD8 repertoires so that the CD4 or CD8 identity of scalp clones could be inferred. Not all clones reach the TCRdb copy of this immuneACCESS table, which keeps in-frame sequences only. Checked studies attribute under half of the gap to unresolved V genes and leave the rest unexplained. Clonal size and the V and J genes are those of that table, whereas D and trimming came from the DNA. Counted in this sample were under 250,000 clones; about 53% of them appeared once. In total, the top ten clones hold 0.4% to 0.55% of the sample.

Comments on this clone: What antigen it recognizes has not been identified. There are no base qualities to consult, and no much larger clone falls within one base.

The chain links TRBV7-9 with TRBJ1-3, with no confident D gene call. Specimen: CD4+ T cells sorted from blood, collected at week 0. The sequence was collected from a human donor with alopecia areata. In nucleotide form, the sequence is TGTGCCAGCAGCTCCCCGGTCAACCCGAACACCATATATTTT. This yields the protein CASSSPVNPNTIYF.